Detailed here is one T cell receptor (beta chain). This clone was counted between two and nine times. Its antigen is unknown. No much larger clonotype is one base removed from it; base qualities were not supplied. The High Capacity cDNA Reverse Transcription Kit was used to reverse transcribe all of the isolated RNA, meaning that expressed TCRB transcripts were what got sequenced. Naive, central memory and regulatory T cell samples underwent deep immunoSEQ sequencing, averaging approximately 3.3 million total reads per sample. Sorted cells were lysed in RLT buffer and RNA was extracted with DNase-treated RNeasy Micro or Mini kits, depending on cell number. Each cell subset was processed on its own to prevent cross-contamination, while patient and healthy donor samples were processed together. The immunoSEQ multiplex PCR was used to amplify TCRB sequences from cDNA, yielding 87-bp fragments that span the CDR3 region. Sequencing of the amplicons was performed on the Illumina HiSeq platform. From the authors' description of their analysis: PCR bias was computationally corrected using synthetic template baselines, reads within Hamming distance 2 were collapsed, and singletons that could not be merged were discarded. By aligning reads against IMGT, V, D and J genes, CDR3 length, and insertions or deletions at six rearrangement sites were assigned. Within each subset, clonotype counts were normalized to sorted cell number, and only after that were true diversity and Gini coefficients computed with the tcR R package. The overlap coefficient, calculated on TCRB nucleotide sequences, was used to quantify repertoire sharing. Out-of-frame TCRB sequences from naive cells were analyzed to stand in for the pre-selection repertoire. TCRdb re-hosts the immuneACCESS table, in-frame sequences only. Its copies lack some clones; in the studies checked, an unresolved V gene accounts for under half of them, and the cause for the rest is not known. V, J and clone size were drawn from that table, and D and trimming were deduced from the DNA. Within this sample are roughly 450,000 clones, with more than 11% of them counted one time only. About 0.04% of the sample is in the top ten clones.

Each donor gave one peripheral blood draw, about 110 mL on average, collected into heparinised tubes. A BD FACSAria II was used to sort naive, central memory, regulatory and stem cell-like memory CD4+ T cells with a panel that included CD45RO, CCR7, CD25, CD127, CD95 and CD27. Purity was above 98% for every sorted population. PBMCs were isolated immediately by Lymphoprep density gradient centrifugation and stained directly without culture. So that batch effects would be minimized, each experiment stained and sorted samples in pairs, pairing one healthy donor with one patient. This entry is derived from a study of beta chain features in type 1 diabetes (dated by TCRdb to the late 2010s). About the study as a whole: No differences in mean age, gender distribution, total cell number or subset yield were found between patients and healthy donors. A total of under 120,000,000 sorted cells were examined across all samples, and RNA yield correlated strongly with the number of cells per subset. In the study, recently diagnosed type 1 diabetes patients and matched healthy donors were compared on the TCRB repertoires of their sorted circulating CD4+ T cell subsets. Regulatory and stem cell-like memory subsets were isolated from only 8 patients and roughly 8 healthy donors, whereas naive and central memory subsets came from all 28 donors.

CDR1 and CDR2, looked up from the germline V gene, are SGHRS and YFSETQ. From the cysteine up to the phenylalanine, the CDR3 has a length of 15 residues. The sequence is cut down to CDR3 DNA, 45 bases in frame from base 1. Here V drops 3 bases and J drops 6 bases, and the junction holds 10 bases not matched to any gene. General study outcomes and caveats: Because cDNA rather than genomic DNA was sequenced, highly expressing activated cells could have been over-represented, although no difference in activation and CD3 levels was found between groups. Only small numbers of individuals were included in the HLA sub-analyses, which left unresolved whether HLA type had any influence on TCRB rearrangement. At VDJ recombination sites, type 1 diabetes patients had fewer insertions and more deleted nucleotides, which implies abnormalities in thymic rearrangement. Naive, central memory and regulatory TCRB repertoires appeared more similar among patients than among healthy donors. PCR might favor shorter templates, but patient and control samples were amplified and corrected together, so any skew would affect both groups equally. Type 1 diabetes patients showed a moderate but significant shortening of TCRB CDR3 length in all four CD4+ subsets.

Sequencing used naive CD4+ T cells from blood. The sample's cell subset or site, from its label and the paper: true naive CD4+ T cells. Recombination linked TRBV5-1 to TRBJ1-2; 8 of the junction bases match TRBD1. This receptor was identified in a young man in good health. CDR3 sequence: CASSSTRTGLDGYTF. The bases read TGCGCCAGCAGCTCCACGCGGACAGGGTTGGATGGCTACACCTTC.